There are many counts of the clone carrying this TCR beta chain. Antigen unknown. Amplification yielded TCR beta CDR3 regions, with RNA transcripts as the source. With the HTBI primer set, the TCR CDR3 went through a first round of RT-PCR. TCRdb itself ran the multiplex PCR reads through MiXCR, one entry per CDR3 protein. This table holds approximately 320,000 distinct CDR3 sequences, 16% found once. This sample was included in a study of T cells in Graves' hyperthyroidism and ophthalmopathy. Study-wide points: The model's output predicted ophthalmopathy at a median of around 6.9 months prior to onset.

It was around 10 ml of fresh peripheral blood that supplied the PBMCs. Sample: blood. The receptor was isolated from a young man with Graves' hyperthyroidism.

CDR3 bases: TGTGCCAGCACCAACGGGGCTAGCGGCTACAATGAGCAGTTCTTC. It translates to CASTNGASGYNEQFF. The chain is built from TRBV6-1 and TRBJ2-1; 7 positions agree with TRBD2. V lost 7 bases to trimming and J lost 3 bases; unmatched junction nucleotides: 9. Germline CDR1 MNHNS, CDR2 SASEGT. The CDR3 consists of 15 residues.